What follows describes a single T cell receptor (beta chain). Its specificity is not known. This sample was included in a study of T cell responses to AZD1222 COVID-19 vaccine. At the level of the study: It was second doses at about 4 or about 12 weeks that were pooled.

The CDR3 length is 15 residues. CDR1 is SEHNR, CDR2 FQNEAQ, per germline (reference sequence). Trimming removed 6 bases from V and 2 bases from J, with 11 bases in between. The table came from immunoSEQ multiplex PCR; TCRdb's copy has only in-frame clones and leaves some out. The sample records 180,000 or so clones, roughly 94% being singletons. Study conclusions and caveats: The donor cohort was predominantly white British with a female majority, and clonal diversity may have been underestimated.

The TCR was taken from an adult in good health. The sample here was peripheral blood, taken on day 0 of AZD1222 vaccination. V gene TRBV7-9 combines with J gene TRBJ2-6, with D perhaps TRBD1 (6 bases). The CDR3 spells CASSTTGTGANVLTF. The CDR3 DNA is TGTGCCAGCAGTACTACAGGGACTGGGGCCAACGTCCTGACTTTC.